Reported below is one T cell receptor (beta chain). Its antigen remains unidentified. This beta chain is a stray read from a library made for alpha chains; its abundance is not meaningful. J lost 5 bases, V lost 5 bases, and 6 bases had no gene match. There are 13 residues in the CDR3. CDR1 LGHDT and CDR2 YNNKEL come from the germline V gene (reference sequence). This entry belongs to a study of spatial heterogeneity in lung cancer. Each CDR3 protein gets one entry after TCRdb re-called the 5' RACE reads with MiXCR. The top ten hold roughly an eighth of the sample, which has around 10,000 distinct CDR3 sequences, 14% seen once. Time point in this sample: sample taken at primary tumor resection. Study-wide results and caveats: Tracking of tumor mutation counts was seen in expanded intratumoral alpha and beta TCR counts.

The sequencing here drew on lung tumor tissue, taken at surgery. The chain recombines TRBV3-1 with TRBJ2-7; 7 nucleotides agree with TRBD2. The receptor comes from a male donor with early-stage non-small cell lung cancer. The CDR3 reads CASSCGSGNEQYF. The DNA for the CDR3 is TGTGCCAGCAGCTGCGGGAGTGGTAACGAGCAGTACTTC.